The 30 T cell receptor beta chains below all came from one sample that was sequenced in a study of CD8 T cells in Susac syndrome. Reverse transcription of about 0.5 to 1 ug RNA used random hexamers. TCRdb analysed the immunoSEQ multiplex PCR reads with MiXCR anew, one entry per CDR3 protein. The sample carries over 95,000 distinct CDR3 sequences, 85% to 95% recorded once. The sequenced sample was CD8+ T cells from PBMCs. The receptors stem from a human donor in good health.

The CDR3 here is CASSSASGSYEQYF. CDR3 nucleotide sequence: TGTGCCAGCAGTAGCGCCTCGGGCTCCTACGAGCAGTACTTC. The J gene is TRBJ2-7, the V gene TRBV2; D unclear. CDR3 length equals 14 residues. Trimming stripped 5 bases from V and 0 bases from J, with 11 bases between. The germline V gene has CDR1 SNHLY and CDR2 FYNNEI.

The chain carries TRBV5-1 and TRBJ1-4; unclear D gene. Germline loops: CDR1 SGHRS, CDR2 YFSETQ. V lost 0 bases and J lost 7, with 16 bases in between. CDR3 length: 16 residues. CDR3: CASSLDTQPLFEKLFF. The CDR3, as DNA: TGCGCCAGCAGCTTGGATACTCAACCTTTGTTTGAAAAACTGTTTTTT.

This sequence joins TRBV9 and TRBJ1-1; D gene unclear. Trimming cost V 0 bases and J 6 bases, with 15 bases left between them. The germline gives CDR1 SGDLS, CDR2 YYNGEE. The CDR3 totals 15 residues. The chain's CDR3 is CASSVVNRIGAEAFF. CDR3 coding DNA: TGTGCCAGCAGCGTAGTAAATAGGATAGGCGCTGAAGCTTTCTTT.

A single count supports this clonotype. The V and J genes are TRBV6-2 or TRBV6-3 and TRBJ2-3; TRBD2 aligns across 12 bases. V shed 4 bases and J 8 bases; nucleotides not matched to a gene: 10. Germline V gives CDR1 MNHEY, CDR2 SVGEGT. The CDR3 has 16 residues. The CDR3 coding sequence is TGTGCCAGCAGTTTTCGACTAGCGGGGGCTCAGGGTACGCAGTATTTT. Its translation: CASSFRLAGAQGTQYF.

The chain links TRBV19 to TRBJ2-1, with unresolved D. The CDR3 extends over 13 amino acids. Trimming shortened V by 3 bases and J by 7 bases, and 10 bases separated the two germline ends. CDR1 is LNHDA, CDR2 SQIVND, per germline (reference sequence). Here the CDR3 DNA reads TGTGCCAGTAGTATGGTTTCGGTTAATGAGCAGTTCTTC. Translation: CASSMVSVNEQFF.

The chain uses TRBV7-6 and TRBJ2-1, with 8 bases aligning to TRBD2. J lost 5 bases, V lost 1 base, and 7 bases had no gene match. Germline CDR1 and CDR2: SGHVS and FNYEAQ. The CDR3 consists of 16 residues. The CDR3 nucleotides are TGTGCCAGCAGCTTAGTCCCAGCGGGAGACCACAATGAGCAGTTCTTC. It encodes CASSLVPAGDHNEQFF.

The gene calls are TRBV23-1 and TRBJ1-2, with a possible D match to TRBD1 (5 bases). TRBV23-1 belongs to the ORF category, with a function that is uncertain. Trimming took 2 bases from V and 2 from J, leaving 12 bases between them. The CDR3 runs to 15 residues. The CDR3 sequence is CASSQDQGINYGYTF. CDR3 nucleotides: TGCGCCAGCAGTCAAGACCAGGGTATAAACTATGGCTACACCTTC.

The rearrangement links TRBV15 to TRBJ2-7; the D is unclear. The CDR3 is 14 residues long. Germline V lookup: CDR1 LNHNV, CDR2 YYDKDF (reference sequence). The V end lost 4 bases, the J end lost 0 bases, and 10 bases lay between the germline ends. CDR3 nucleotides: TGTGCCACCAGCACCGACGGCCACTCCTACGAGCAGTACTTC. Translating gives CATSTDGHSYEQYF.

The chain has TRBV29-1 and TRBJ2-7; possibly TRBD2 for D (6 bases). Germline V lookup: CDR1 SQVTM, CDR2 ANQGSEA. CDR3 size: 17 residues. V was clipped by 6 bases and J by 0 bases, with 24 bases between them. CDR3 sequence (DNA): TGCAGCGTCGACAGTAGGCCGGGGGTATCCCCCTCCTACGAGCAGTACTTC. Residues: CSVDSRPGVSPSYEQYF.

The rearrangement uses TRBV12-3 or TRBV12-4 and TRBJ1-3; no firm D call. The CDR3 loop spans 13 amino acids. V was pared by 6 bases and J by 0 bases, with 6 bases between. The CDR3 is CASRTGSGNTIYF. DNA for the CDR3: TGTGCCAGCAGGACGGGCTCTGGAAACACCATATATTTT.

DNA of the CDR3: TGCGCCAGCAGCTGGGGGCCGCTTGATCCCTATGGCTACACCTTC. Amino acids: CASSWGPLDPYGYTF. The J gene is TRBJ1-2, the V gene TRBV5-1; possibly TRBD1 for D (6 bases). Germline CDR1 reads SGHRS; CDR2 reads YFSETQ. The CDR3 is 15 amino acids. Trimming removed 3 bases at V and 4 bases at J, with 16 bases between.

There are a few counts of this clonotype. The chain links TRBV7-3 to TRBJ2-7, with 9 bases that match TRBD1. V shed 5 bases and J 2 bases; nucleotides not matched to a gene: 4. The CDR3 has 14 amino acids. Per germline, CDR1 SGHTA and CDR2 FQGTGA. In DNA, the CDR3 is TGTGCCAGCAGCCTACAGGGGGCTGCCTACGAGCAGTACTTC. Residues: CASSLQGAAYEQYF. Combining the CDR3 with reference TRBV7-3 and TRBJ2-7 gives the whole variable domain GAGVSQTPSNKVTEKGKYVELRCDPISGHTALYWYRQSLGQGPEFLIYFQGTGAADDSGLPNDRFFAVRPEGSVSTLKIQRTERGDSAVYLCASSLQGAAYEQYFGPGTRLTVT.

The chain joins TRBV29-1 to TRBJ2-1; 11 bases are shared with TRBD2. This CDR3 region has 20 residues. Germline assignment: CDR1 SQVTM and CDR2 ANQGSEA. The junction had 24 bases not matched to a gene; V was cut back by 6 bases and J by 5 bases. The CDR3 DNA follows: TGCAGCGTCCCACCCCGCAGGGGGGGGGCGACTAGCGGGGAGGACAATGAGCAGTTCTTC. Protein sequence: CSVPPRRGGATSGEDNEQFF.

This chain uses TRBV20-1 with TRBJ1-2, with D maybe TRBD1 (5 bases). The CDR3 covers 13 residues. Looked up from germline, CDR1 is DFQATT and CDR2 is SNEGSKA (reference sequence). Trimming took 6 bases from V and 10 from J, leaving 21 bases between them. CDR3: CSAALGDLKPYTF. The CDR3 nucleotides are TGCAGTGCCGCGCTTGGGGACCTGAAGCCCTACACCTTC.

V and J are TRBV7-2 and TRBJ2-1; the D call may be TRBD1 or TRBD2 (6 bases each). Per the germline V gene, CDR1 is SGHTA and CDR2 is FQGNSA. The CDR3 consists of 14 residues. The V end was cut by 7 bases, the J end by 0 bases, with 10 bases between. CDR3 sequence (DNA): TGTGCCAGCAACTGGGGGGCCTCCTACAATGAGCAGTTCTTC. Translation gives CASNWGASYNEQFF.

This sequence joins TRBV11-1 and TRBJ1-1; the D gene is possibly TRBD1 (5 bases). Germline V gene lookup returns CDR1 SGHAT and CDR2 FQDESV (reference sequence). This CDR3 spans 14 amino acids. V was shortened by 5 bases and J by 10 bases, with 20 bases between the two germline ends. The CDR3 sequence: CASSDEAVRQGAFF. The CDR3, as DNA: TGTGCCAGCAGCGACGAAGCTGTTCGTCAGGGAGCTTTCTTT.

The V call is TRBV2, the J call TRBJ1-2, with 9 bases that match TRBD1. CDR3 length: 18 residues. Looked up from germline, CDR1 is SNHLY and CDR2 is FYNNEI. V gave up 8 bases and J gave up 2 bases; unmatched junction bases: 18. In nucleotides, the CDR3 is TGTGCCAGCGGCCCGCGGGACAGGGATTCTCCCAGCAACTATGGCTACACCTTC. Amino acids: CASGPRDRDSPSNYGYTF. Filled out from reference TRBV2 and TRBJ1-2, the complete variable domain reads EPEVTQTPSHQVTQMGQEVILRCVPISNHLYFYWYRQILGQKVEFLVSFYNNEISEKSEIFDDQFSVERPDGSNFTLKIRSTKLEDSAMYFCASGPRDRDSPSNYGYTFGSGTRLTVV.

V is TRBV19 and J is TRBJ1-1; D is undetermined. CDR1 and CDR2 from the germline V gene are LNHDA and SQIVND (reference sequence). Trimming took 1 base from V and 0 from J, leaving 0 bases between them. The CDR3 length is 12 residues. This chain's CDR3 is CASSIVNTEAFF. The CDR3 DNA sequence: TGTGCCAGTAGTATAGTGAACACTGAAGCTTTCTTT.

V gene TRBV20-1 combines with J gene TRBJ2-3, with D hard to call. The CDR3 runs 16 residues. Trimming left V 0 bases short and J 0 bases short, with 13 bases between. The germline V gene encodes CDR1 DFQATT and CDR2 SNEGSKA (reference sequence). The CDR3 here is CSARDGSTISTDTQYF. DNA for the CDR3: TGCAGTGCTAGAGATGGATCGACGATTAGCACAGATACGCAGTATTTT.

This sequence joins TRBV29-1 and TRBJ2-1; D is perhaps TRBD2 (6 bases). This CDR3 spans 14 amino acids. Germline values: CDR1 SQVTM, CDR2 ANQGSEA. V was trimmed by 2 bases and J by 4 bases, leaving 12 bases between them. This CDR3 reads CSVEREPKYNEQFF. The CDR3 nucleotides are TGCAGCGTTGAACGGGAGCCGAAATACAATGAGCAGTTCTTC.

The rearrangement links TRBV5-1 to TRBJ2-1, with D maybe TRBD2 (6 bases). Trimming stripped 4 bases from V and 7 bases from J, with 21 bases between. The CDR3 length is 16 residues. Germline values: CDR1 SGHRS, CDR2 YFSETQ. The CDR3 DNA sequence: TGCGCCAGCAGCAAGGGCCTGGAGGGAGAATTGAATGAGCAGTTCTTC. Protein product: CASSKGLEGELNEQFF.

The chain recombines TRBV6-5 with TRBJ2-1; D possibly corresponds to TRBD1 (6 bases). CDR1 is MNHEY, CDR2 SVGAGI, per germline. The CDR3 sequence is 15 residues long. V was pared by 0 bases and J by 7 bases, with 13 bases between. CDR3 loop: CASSYSVRGSNEQFF. The CDR3 nucleotides read TGTGCCAGCAGTTACTCGGTCAGGGGCTCGAATGAGCAGTTCTTC.

The chain employs TRBV10-3 and TRBJ1-5; the D is unclear. V was pared by 8 bases and J by 3 bases, with 11 bases between. Germline CDR1 is ENHRY and CDR2 is SYGVKD. This CDR3 has 13 amino acids. CDR3 in DNA: TGTGCCATCCTCACCGGGAACAATCAGCCCCAGCATTTT. Its translation: CAILTGNNQPQHF.

The J gene is TRBJ1-5, the V gene TRBV3-1; D remains ambiguous. Germline lookup yields CDR1 LGHDT and CDR2 YNNKEL (reference sequence). The germline V and J ends were trimmed by 4 bases and 8 bases, with 15 bases remaining between them. CDR3 size: 14 residues. The CDR3 spells CASSPRPNREPQHF. Here the CDR3 DNA reads TGTGCCAGCAGCCCCCGCCCAAATCGTGAGCCCCAGCATTTT.

This rearrangement joins TRBV12-3 or TRBV12-4 to TRBJ1-1; D possibly corresponds to TRBD1 (5 bases). This CDR3 is 15 amino acids long. V was pared by 6 bases and J by 4 bases, with 18 bases between. The CDR3 loop is CASSLDVGRVTEAFF. CDR3 DNA: TGTGCCAGCAGCCTGGATGTGGGACGGGTCACTGAAGCTTTCTTT.

The V call is TRBV20-1, the J call TRBJ1-2, with 11 bases matching TRBD1. V was clipped by 3 bases and J by 4 bases; unmatched bases: 10. The germline gives CDR1 DFQATT, CDR2 SNEGSKA (reference sequence). This CDR3 comprises 16 residues. The CDR3: CSARRTGGSTVYGYTF. CDR3 DNA sequence: TGCAGTGCTAGGCGGACAGGGGGCAGTACGGTCTATGGCTACACCTTC.

The J gene is TRBJ2-2, the V gene TRBV2; 7 positions match TRBD2. CDR3 length: 15 residues. CDR1 and CDR2 (germline): SNHLY, FYNNEI. Trimming cost V 4 bases and J 4 bases; bases outside gene matches: 6. The CDR3 nucleotides are TGTGCCAGCAGTGGGACCCAGCGGGGCACCGGGGAGCTGTTTTTT. Protein sequence: CASSGTQRGTGELFF.

This chain connects TRBV4-3 to TRBJ1-2; D call uncertain. Germline V gives CDR1 LGHNA, CDR2 YSLEER. The CDR3 runs to 15 residues. V lost 0 bases and J lost 6, with 14 bases in between. The CDR3 DNA sequence: TGCGCCAGCAGCCAAGATCCCGGGGAGAGGGATGGCTACACCTTC. This encodes CASSQDPGERDGYTF.

This sequence joins TRBV7-9 and TRBJ1-2, with D hard to call. V lost 1 base, J lost 9 bases, and 15 bases lay in between. Germline V gene sequence: CDR1 SEHNR, CDR2 FQNEAQ (reference sequence). The CDR3 totals 14 residues. The CDR3: CASSLGGWRESYTF. In DNA, the CDR3 is TGTGCCAGCAGCTTAGGAGGGTGGCGGGAAAGCTACACCTTC. Filled out from reference TRBV7-9 and TRBJ1-2, the complete variable domain reads DTGVSQNPRHKITKRGQNVTFRCDPISEHNRLYWYRQTLGQGPEFLTYFQNEAQLEKSRLLSDRFSAERPKGSFSTLEIQRTEQGDSAMYLCASSLGGWRESYTFGSGTRLTVV.

V gene TRBV13 combines with J gene TRBJ1-4; D gene ambiguous. The germline gives CDR1 PRHDT, CDR2 FYEKMQ (reference sequence). V lost 5 bases to trimming and J lost 12 bases, with 16 bases between them. The CDR3 has 13 amino acids. Written as DNA, the CDR3 is TGTGCCAGCAGCCCAGGTCCCAGTGCGGAACTGTTTTTT. Translation: CASSPGPSAELFF.